This TCR beta chain was recorded in a study of shared clonotypes between healthy human individuals (dated by TCRdb to 2020 to 2022). Broadly, across the study: The cohort comprised a couple of women and a few men aged 18 to 49 years. For each donor, CD4 naive and CD4 memory were each given three plates, CD8 naive was given two plates, and CD8 memory was given one plate. To estimate repertoire size and how much clonotypes are shared between individuals, the study performed deep sequencing of blood TCR repertoires from roughly five healthy adults. Libraries were prepared and TCR repertoires were sequenced by different laboratories using diverse techniques, in order to increase sequencing depth and limit assay-specific biases. Between about 0.9 and 8.9 billion PBMCs per donor were obtained by leukapheresis. Study-level results and caveats: Estimated clonotype richness was generally larger for naive than for memory subsets. Higher generation probabilities were observed for clonotypes shared by all four sorted-subset donors than for non-shared clonotypes. Rarefaction of sorted-subset datasets indicated incomplete sequencing despite the large sequencing depth. Across a few donors, about 4.5% of naive CD4, roughly 3.5% of naive CD8, approximately 2.5% of memory CD4, and approximately 0.4% of memory CD8 clonotypes were shared. Because the study included a small number of donors, the genetic and exposure-history diversity represented was limited. Sampling was restricted to blood, and TCR repertoires in tissue are likely to differ from TCR repertoires in blood. Based on pairwise subsampling, the degree of clonotype sharing among donors was expected to be affected by sequencing depth.

CD8 naive samples consisted of CD45RO-negative cells that were positively selected for CCR7, yielding a CD45RA+CCR7+ population without TemRA cells. The donors were healthy, HIV-negative adults with no recently reported acute infections or vaccinations. Only Caucasian adults living in Nashville, Tennessee, USA were represented among the donors. Blood was collected by leukapheresis, and PBMCs were isolated by Ficoll-Histopaque density gradient centrifugation and then cryopreserved in liquid nitrogen vapor phase. Analytical flow cytometry was used to check the purity and quantity of every magnetically sorted T cell population. Genomic DNA was isolated from each sorted fraction and quantified by UV absorbance on a Nanodrop 2000c. Trimming at the junction amounts to 4 bases on V and 2 bases on J, and the germline ends lie 17 bases apart. According to the germline V gene (reference sequence), CDR1 reads GTSNPN and CDR2 reads SVGIG. The CDR3, cysteine through phenylalanine, is 15 amino acids long. Solely the CDR3 DNA is kept, with 45 bases framed from the first base.

TCR CDR3 regions were amplified from genomic DNA by multiplex PCR using the deep immunoSEQ assay. Extracted genomic DNA from each cell subset was distributed evenly across all wells of several immunoSEQ 96-well plates, and each plate was treated as a replicate. For sorted subsets, around 200 ng genomic DNA, equal to some 28,000 T cell genomes, was loaded into each replicate PCR. The purified libraries were quantified using a Qubit 3.0 fluorometer, sized with a Bioanalyzer 2100, and then quantified again using the KAPA Library Quantification kit. Every immunoSEQ 96-well plate was sequenced on a dedicated single-read 150-cycle Illumina NextSeq 550 flow cell. On the study's bioinformatics: The immunoSEQ output contained only junctional sequences without quality scores, so filtering could not match that applied to full-length reads. Sequences were annotated with PyIR, a Python wrapper for IgBLAST v1.9, and V/J genes and CDR3 were assigned using IMGT germline references. Reads were filtered out if the reads had weak V/J assignments (E-value above 1e-6), no CDR3, stop codons, out-of-frame junctions, or ambiguous translated residues. V3J clonotypes were defined by identical inferred V gene, J gene, and CDR3 amino acid sequence. The percentage overlap between two repertoires was calculated by dividing the number of shared unique clonotypes by the size of the smaller repertoire. Richness of each repertoire was evaluated using RTK rarefaction, the Chao1 estimator, and Recon v2.1 estimates of unobserved clonotypes. OLGA was used to compute generation probabilities for all TCRbeta clonotypes that the gDNA method yielded from several donors. Not all clones reach the TCRdb copy of this immuneACCESS table, which keeps in-frame sequences only. Checked studies attribute under half of the gap to unresolved V genes and leave the rest unexplained. V and J calls and clone size are as listed in that table; D and trimming were resolved from the DNA. For this sample the table gives roughly 2,000,000 clones, of which 93% were detected only once. Approximately 1.7% of the sample rests with the top ten.

For this clone: It lacks a known antigen. No base quality values were provided; no much bigger clone lies one nucleotide off.

Sequenced sample: naive CD8+ T cells from PBMCs. Sample cell subset or site, as interpreted from the label and publication: CD45RA+CCR7+. This TCR derives from a young man in good health. Some clones in this sample may be carry-over from other donors' samples. In this chain, TRBV30 is recombined with TRBJ2-5; the D region possibly corresponds to TRBD1 (5 bases align). The DNA sequence is TGTGCCTGGACCTGGGGCTTAACAGGACAAGAGACCCAGTACTTC. Its product reads: CAWTWGLTGQETQYF.